The source of this TCR beta chain is a study of blood T cell repertoires in COVID-19. Study-level background: Whether acute or convalescent, the COVID-19 samples came from the United States, Italy and Spain. T cells, B-cell-depleted T cells, or PBMCs provided the cDNA or gDNA that served as material.

Trimming shortened V by 7 bases and J by 6 bases, and 18 bases separated the two germline ends. CDR1 is SQVTM and CDR2 is ANQGSEA in the germline V gene. The CDR3 extends over 13 amino acids. The protocol was immunoSEQ multiplex PCR, while the TCRdb copy is restricted to in-frame clones and leaves out a portion. The sample records about 130,000 clones, approximately 83% being singletons. Material for sequencing was peripheral blood. J is TRBJ1-2 and V is TRBV29-1; possibly TRBD1 for D (6 bases). The source of this sequence is a woman between 50 and 59 years old with acute or convalescent COVID-19. CDR3 region: CSAPHLGQNGYTF. DNA for the CDR3: TGCAGCGCCCCACATCTTGGACAGAATGGCTACACCTTC.